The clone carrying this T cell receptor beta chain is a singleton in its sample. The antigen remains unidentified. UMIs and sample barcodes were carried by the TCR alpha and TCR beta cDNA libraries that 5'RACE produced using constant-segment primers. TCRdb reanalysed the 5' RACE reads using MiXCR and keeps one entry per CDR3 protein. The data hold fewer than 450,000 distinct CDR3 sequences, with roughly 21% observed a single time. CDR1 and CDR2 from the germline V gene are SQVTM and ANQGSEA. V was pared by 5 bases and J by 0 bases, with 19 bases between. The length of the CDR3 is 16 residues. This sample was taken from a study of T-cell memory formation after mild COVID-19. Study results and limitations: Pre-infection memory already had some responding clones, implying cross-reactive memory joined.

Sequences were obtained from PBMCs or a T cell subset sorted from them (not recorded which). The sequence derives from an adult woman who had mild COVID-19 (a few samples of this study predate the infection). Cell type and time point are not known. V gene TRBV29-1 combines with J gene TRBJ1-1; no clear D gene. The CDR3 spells CSVKLNTPGLNTEAFF. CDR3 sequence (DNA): TGCAGCGTTAAACTTAATACCCCGGGCCTGAACACTGAAGCTTTCTTT.